Below, 3 T cell receptor beta chains from the same sample are listed, as sequenced in a study of blood T cells in healthy people across ages (dated by TCRdb to between 2015 and 2016). The library was built by means of 5' RACE. The data were produced on an Illumina HiSeq 2500. A second PCR of roughly 6 to 11 cycles was run with a J-beta primer mix and a sample-barcoded 5' primer. TCRdb redid the processing of the public reads, applying fastp at Q25 and MiXCR, and retained in-frame beta chains. CDR3 protein sequences are deduplicated, and each keeps its most common genes and DNA. The sample records 800,000 to 1,300,000 distinct CDR3 sequences, around 27% of which are singletons. Of the sample, about 0.69% falls within the top ten clones. This same sample was also taken into another study, of T cells of mothers and their children.

Input material: blood. The origin of the receptors is a girl aged 2-15 years in good health.

This chain joins TRBV6-5 and TRBJ2-4; 11 bases map to TRBD2. J was trimmed by 6 bases and V by 4 bases; bases with no gene match: 20. There are 20 residues in the CDR3. Germline values: CDR1 MNHEY, CDR2 SVGAGI. CDR3 DNA sequence: TGTGCCAGCAGTTCCAACCTTCGGGGCTTCACTAGCGGGAGTGGAAACATTCAGTACTTC. It encodes CASSSNLRGFTSGSGNIQYF.

The chain uses TRBV5-5 and TRBJ1-3; no firm D call. Germline V gene sequence: CDR1 SGHKS, CDR2 YYEKEE (reference sequence). Trimming removed 3 bases from V and 2 bases from J, with 12 bases in between. CDR3 size: 15 residues. CDR3 region: CASSSGPVAGNTIYF. CDR3 DNA: TGTGCCAGCAGCTCCGGACCCGTAGCTGGAAACACCATATATTTT.

This clonotype was counted a few times. The J gene is TRBJ2-7, the V gene TRBV21-1; the table's D call TRBD2 went unverified against the DNA. TRBV21-1 is recorded as a pseudogene. This CDR3 region has 14 residues. The DNA for the CDR3 is TGTGCCAGCAGCAGGGGACCTCTCTCCTACGAGCAGTACTTC. Its translation is CASSRGPLSYEQYF.